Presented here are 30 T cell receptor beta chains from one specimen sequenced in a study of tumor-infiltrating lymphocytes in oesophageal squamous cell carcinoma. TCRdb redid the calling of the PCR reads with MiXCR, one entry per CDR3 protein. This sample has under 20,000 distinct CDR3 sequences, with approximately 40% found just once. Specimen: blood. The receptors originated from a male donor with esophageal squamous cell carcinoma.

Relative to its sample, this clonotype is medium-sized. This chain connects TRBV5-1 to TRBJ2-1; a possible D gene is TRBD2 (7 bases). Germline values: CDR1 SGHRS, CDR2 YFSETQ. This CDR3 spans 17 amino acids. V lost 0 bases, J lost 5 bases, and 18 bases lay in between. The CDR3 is CASSLVVAGKGDNEQFF. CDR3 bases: TGCGCCAGCAGCTTGGTGGTAGCGGGTAAGGGGGACAATGAGCAGTTCTTC.

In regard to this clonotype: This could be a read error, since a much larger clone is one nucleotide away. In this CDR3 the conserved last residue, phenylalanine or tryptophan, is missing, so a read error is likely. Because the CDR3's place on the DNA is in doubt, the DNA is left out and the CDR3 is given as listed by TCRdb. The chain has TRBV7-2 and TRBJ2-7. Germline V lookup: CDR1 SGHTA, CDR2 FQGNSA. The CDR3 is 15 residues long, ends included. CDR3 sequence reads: CVSNYQLSGGYTFGS.

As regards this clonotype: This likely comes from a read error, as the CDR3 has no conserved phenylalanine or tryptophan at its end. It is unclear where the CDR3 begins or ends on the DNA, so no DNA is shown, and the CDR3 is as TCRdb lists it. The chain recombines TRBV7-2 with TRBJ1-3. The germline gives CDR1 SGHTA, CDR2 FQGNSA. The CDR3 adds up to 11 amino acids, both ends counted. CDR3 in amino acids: CASSLGTSGRV.

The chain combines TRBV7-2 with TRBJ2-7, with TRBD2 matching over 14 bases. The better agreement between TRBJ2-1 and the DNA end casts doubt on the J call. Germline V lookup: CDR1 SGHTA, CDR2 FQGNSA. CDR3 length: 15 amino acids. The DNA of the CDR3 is TGTGCCAGCAGCGGGACTAGCGGGAGCTACAATGAGCAGTTCTTC. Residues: CASSGTSGSYNEQFF.

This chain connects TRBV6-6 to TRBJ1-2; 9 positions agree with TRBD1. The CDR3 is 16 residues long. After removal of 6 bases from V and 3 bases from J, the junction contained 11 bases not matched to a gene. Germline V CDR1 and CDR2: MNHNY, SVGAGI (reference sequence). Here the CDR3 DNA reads TGTGCCAGCAGAACCGGGACAGGGTGGTTGGACTATGGCTACACCTTC. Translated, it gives CASRTGTGWLDYGYTF.

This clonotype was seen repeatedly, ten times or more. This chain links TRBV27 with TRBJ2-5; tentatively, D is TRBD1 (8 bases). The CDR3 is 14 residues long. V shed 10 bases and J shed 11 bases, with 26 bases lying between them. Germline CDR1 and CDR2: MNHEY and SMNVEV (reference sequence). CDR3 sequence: CATYGQGGAREQYF. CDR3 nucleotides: TGTGCCACCTACGGACAGGGAGGGGCCCGAGAGCAGTACTTC.

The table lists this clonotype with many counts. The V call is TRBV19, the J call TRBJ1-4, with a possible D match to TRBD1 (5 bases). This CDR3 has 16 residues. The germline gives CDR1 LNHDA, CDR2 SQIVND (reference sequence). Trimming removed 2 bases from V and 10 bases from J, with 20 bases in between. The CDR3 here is CASSIREGAGAAKLFF. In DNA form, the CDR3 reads TGTGCCAGTAGTATAAGAGAAGGGGCAGGTGCGGCAAAACTGTTTTTT.

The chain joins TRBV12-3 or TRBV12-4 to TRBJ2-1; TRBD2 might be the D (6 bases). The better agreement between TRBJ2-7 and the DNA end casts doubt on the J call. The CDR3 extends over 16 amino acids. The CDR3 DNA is TGTGCCAGCAGTTTAAGAGGTCCTAGCCCGGGGAGGGAGCAGTACTTC. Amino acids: CASSLRGPSPGREQYF.

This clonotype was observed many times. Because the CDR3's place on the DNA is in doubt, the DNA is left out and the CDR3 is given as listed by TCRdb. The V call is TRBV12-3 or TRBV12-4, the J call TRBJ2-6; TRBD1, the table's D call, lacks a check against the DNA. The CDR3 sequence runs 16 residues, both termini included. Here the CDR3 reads CASSLAAGSLGLHLRF.

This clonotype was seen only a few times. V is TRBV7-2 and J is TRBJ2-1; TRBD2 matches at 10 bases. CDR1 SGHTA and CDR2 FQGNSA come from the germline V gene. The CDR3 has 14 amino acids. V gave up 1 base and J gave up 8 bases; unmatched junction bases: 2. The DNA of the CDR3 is TGTGCCAGCAGCTTAGGGAGCGGGAGGGATGAGCAGTTCTTC. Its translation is CASSLGSGRDEQFF.

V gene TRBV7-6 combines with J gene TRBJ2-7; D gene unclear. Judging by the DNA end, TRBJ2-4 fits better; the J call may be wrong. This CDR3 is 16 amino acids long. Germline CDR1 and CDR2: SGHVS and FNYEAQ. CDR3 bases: TGTGCCAGCAGCTTAGAAGGCAGATTAGCCAAAAACATTCAGTACTTC. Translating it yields CASSLEGRLAKNIQYF.

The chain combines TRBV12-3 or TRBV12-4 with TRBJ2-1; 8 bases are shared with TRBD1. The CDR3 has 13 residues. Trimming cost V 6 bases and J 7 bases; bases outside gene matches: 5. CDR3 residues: CASRVDRANEQFF. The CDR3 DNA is TGTGCCAGCAGGGTGGACAGGGCTAATGAGCAGTTCTTC.

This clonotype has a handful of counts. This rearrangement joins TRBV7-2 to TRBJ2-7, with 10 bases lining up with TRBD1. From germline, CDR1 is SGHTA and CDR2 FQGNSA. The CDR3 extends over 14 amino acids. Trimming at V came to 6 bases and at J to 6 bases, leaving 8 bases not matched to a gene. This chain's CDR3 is CASRSRDRGGEQYF. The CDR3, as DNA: TGTGCCAGCAGGAGTCGGGACAGGGGTGGCGAGCAGTACTTC.

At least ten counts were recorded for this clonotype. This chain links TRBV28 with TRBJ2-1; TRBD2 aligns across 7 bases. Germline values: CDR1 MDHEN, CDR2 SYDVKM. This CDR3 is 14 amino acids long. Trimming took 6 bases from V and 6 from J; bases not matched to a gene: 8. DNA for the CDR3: TGTGCCAGCAGGGAGGCTAGCGGAGTCAATGAGCAGTTCTTC. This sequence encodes CASREASGVNEQFF.

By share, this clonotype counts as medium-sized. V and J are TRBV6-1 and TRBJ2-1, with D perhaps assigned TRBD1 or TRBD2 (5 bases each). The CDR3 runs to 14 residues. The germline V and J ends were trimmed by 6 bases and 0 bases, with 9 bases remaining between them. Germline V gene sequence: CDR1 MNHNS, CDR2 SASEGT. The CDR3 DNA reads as TGTGCCAGCAGGGGACCGTTCTCCTACAATGAGCAGTTCTTC. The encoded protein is CASRGPFSYNEQFF.

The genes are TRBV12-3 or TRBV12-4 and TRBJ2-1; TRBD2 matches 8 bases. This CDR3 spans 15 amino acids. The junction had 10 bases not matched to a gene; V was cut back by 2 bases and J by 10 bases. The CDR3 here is CASSLRGLGDFEQFF. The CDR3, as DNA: TGTGCCAGCAGTTTAAGGGGACTAGGGGATTTCGAGCAGTTCTTC.

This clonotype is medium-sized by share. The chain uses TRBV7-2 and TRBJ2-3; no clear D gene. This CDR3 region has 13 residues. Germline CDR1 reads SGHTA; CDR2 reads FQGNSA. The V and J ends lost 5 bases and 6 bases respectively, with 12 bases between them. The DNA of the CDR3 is TGTGCCAGCAGCCCCCAATTCGGGGATACGCAGTATTTT. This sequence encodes CASSPQFGDTQYF.

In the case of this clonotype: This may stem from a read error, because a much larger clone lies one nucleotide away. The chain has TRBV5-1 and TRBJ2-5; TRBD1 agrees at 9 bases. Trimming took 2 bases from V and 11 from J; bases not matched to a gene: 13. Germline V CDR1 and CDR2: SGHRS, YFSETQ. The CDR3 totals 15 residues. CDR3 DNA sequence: TGCGCCAGCAGCTTAACAGGGGGCGCACGGAATGAGCAGTACTTC. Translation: CASSLTGGARNEQYF. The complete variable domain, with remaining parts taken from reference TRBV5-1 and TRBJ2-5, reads KAGVTQTPRYLIKTRGQQVTLSCSPISGHRSVSWYQQTPGQGLQFLFEYFSETQRNKGNFPGRFSGRQFSNSRSEMNVSTLELGDSALYLCASSLTGGARNEQYFGPGTRLLVL.

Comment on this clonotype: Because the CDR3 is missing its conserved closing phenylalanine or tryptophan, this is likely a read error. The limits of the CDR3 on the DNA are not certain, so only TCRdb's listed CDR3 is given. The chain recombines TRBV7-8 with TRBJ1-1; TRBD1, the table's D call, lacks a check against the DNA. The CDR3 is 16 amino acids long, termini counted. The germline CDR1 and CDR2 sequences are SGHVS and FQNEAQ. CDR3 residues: CASTRDSHPRATPSVR.

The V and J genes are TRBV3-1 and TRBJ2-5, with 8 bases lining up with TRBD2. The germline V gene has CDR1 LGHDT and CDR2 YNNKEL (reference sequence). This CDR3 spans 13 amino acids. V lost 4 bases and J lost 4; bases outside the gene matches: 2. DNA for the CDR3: TGTGCCAGCAGCCGGCGGGGGGCAGAGACCCAGTACTTC. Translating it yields CASSRRGAETQYF.

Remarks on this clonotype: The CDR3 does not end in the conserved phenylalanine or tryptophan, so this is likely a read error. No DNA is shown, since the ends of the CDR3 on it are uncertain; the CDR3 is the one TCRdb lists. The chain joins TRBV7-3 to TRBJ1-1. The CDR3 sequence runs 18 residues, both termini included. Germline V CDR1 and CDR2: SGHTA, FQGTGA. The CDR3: CASSLGTSGGGETQYFGP.

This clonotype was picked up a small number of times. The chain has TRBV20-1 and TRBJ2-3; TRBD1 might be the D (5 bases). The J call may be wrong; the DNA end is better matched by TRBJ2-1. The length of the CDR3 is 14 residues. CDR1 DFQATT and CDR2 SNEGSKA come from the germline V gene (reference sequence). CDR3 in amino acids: CSARLGEIYNEQFF. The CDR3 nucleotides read TGCAGTGCTAGATTAGGGGAAATCTACAATGAGCAGTTCTTC.

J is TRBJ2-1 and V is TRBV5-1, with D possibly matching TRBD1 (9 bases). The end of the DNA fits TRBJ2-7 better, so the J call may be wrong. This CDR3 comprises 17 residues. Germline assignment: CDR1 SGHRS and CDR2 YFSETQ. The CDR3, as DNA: TGCGCCAGCAGCTCAGGGGGGACAGGGACTAGTTCGTCTGAGCAGTACTTC. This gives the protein CASSSGGTGTSSSEQYF.

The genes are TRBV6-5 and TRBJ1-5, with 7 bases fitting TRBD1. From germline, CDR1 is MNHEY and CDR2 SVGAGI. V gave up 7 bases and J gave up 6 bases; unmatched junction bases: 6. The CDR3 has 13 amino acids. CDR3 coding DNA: TGTGCCAGCACCGGGACAGCGGGTCAGCCCCAGCATTTT. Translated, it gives CASTGTAGQPQHF.

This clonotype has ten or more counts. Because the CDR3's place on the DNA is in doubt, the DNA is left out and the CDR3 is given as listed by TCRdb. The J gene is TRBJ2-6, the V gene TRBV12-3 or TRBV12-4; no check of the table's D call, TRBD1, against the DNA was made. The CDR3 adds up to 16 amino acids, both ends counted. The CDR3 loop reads CASTPGQGFLWLHLRF.

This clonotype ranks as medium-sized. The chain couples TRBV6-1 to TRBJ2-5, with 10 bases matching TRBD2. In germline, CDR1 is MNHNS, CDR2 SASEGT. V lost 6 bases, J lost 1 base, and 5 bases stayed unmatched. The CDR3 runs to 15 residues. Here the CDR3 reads CASSISGGPQETQYF. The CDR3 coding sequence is TGTGCCAGCAGCATTAGCGGGGGGCCCCAAGAGACCCAGTACTTC.

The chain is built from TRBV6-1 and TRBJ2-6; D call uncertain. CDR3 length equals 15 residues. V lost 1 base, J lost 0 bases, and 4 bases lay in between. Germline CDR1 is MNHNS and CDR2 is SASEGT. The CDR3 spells CASSEDNSGANVLTF. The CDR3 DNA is TGTGCCAGCAGTGAAGACAACTCTGGGGCCAACGTCCTGACTTTC.

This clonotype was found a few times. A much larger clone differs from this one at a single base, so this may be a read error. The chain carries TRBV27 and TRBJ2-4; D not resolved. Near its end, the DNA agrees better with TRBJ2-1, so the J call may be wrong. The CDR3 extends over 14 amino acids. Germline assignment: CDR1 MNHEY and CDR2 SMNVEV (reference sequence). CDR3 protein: CASSLYRNSYEQFF. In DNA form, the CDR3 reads TGTGCCAGCAGTTTATACCGAAATTCCTACGAGCAGTTCTTC.

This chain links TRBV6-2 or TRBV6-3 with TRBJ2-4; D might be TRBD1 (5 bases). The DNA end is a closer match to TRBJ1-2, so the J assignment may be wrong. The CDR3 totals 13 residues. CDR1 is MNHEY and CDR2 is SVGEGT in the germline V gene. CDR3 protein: CASSYGQGGGYTF. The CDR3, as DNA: TGTGCCAGCAGTTACGGGCAGGGCGGTGGCTACACCTTC.

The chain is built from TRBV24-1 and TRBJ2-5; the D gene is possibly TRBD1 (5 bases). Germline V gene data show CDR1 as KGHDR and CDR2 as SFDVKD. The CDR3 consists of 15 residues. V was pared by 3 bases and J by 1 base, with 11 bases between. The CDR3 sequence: CATSDDRQTQETQYF. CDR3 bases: TGTGCCACCAGTGATGATCGACAGACCCAAGAGACCCAGTACTTC.